This TCR beta chain stems from a study of cytomegalovirus exposure and HLA in healthy donors. The overall study: HLA-typed donors were the source of 83 million or so unique TCRs held in an early data release.

In the PCR, 60 Vbeta and 13 Jbeta primers were used. Sequencing was performed with immunoSEQ multiplex PCR; in TCRdb, only in-frame clones are kept and a portion is missing. The table records around 180,000 clones, 70% to 85% of them present only once. This clone was picked up a small number of times. Between the trimmed V and J ends, which lost 3 bases and 2 bases, there was a span of 6 bases. This CDR3 comprises 13 residues. Germline V gene sequence: CDR1 MNHEY, CDR2 SVGAGI. The sequencing sample was made of PBMCs. The origin of this receptor is a woman aged 40 to 55 in good health and CMV-seronegative. The rearrangement links TRBV6-5 to TRBJ2-3, with D hard to call. CDR3 in amino acids: CASSYRLTDTQYF. CDR3 sequence (DNA): TGTGCCAGCAGTTATAGACTCACAGATACGCAGTATTTT.